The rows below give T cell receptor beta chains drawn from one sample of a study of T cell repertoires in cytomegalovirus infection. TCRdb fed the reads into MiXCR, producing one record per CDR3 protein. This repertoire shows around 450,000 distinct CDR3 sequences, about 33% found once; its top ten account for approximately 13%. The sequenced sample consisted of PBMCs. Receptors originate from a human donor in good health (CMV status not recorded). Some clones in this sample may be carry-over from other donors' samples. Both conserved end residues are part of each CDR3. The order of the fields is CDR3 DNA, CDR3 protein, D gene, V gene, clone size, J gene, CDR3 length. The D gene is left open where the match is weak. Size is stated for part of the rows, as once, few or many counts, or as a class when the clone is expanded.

DNA: TGTGCCAGCAGCGTAGAGGTCAGGGGCTACGAGCAGTACTTC
CDR3: CASSVEVRGYEQYF
D: NA
V: TRBV9
size: NA
J: TRBJ2-7
length: 14

DNA: TGTGCCAGCAGAGCCCACCCCGACTATGGCTACACCTTC
CDR3: CASRAHPDYGYTF
D: NA
V: TRBV9
size: NA
J: TRBJ1-2
length: 13

DNA: TGTGCCAGCAGCCAAGACCCGGGCCCCGGAAACACCATATATTTT
CDR3: CASSQDPGPGNTIYF
D: NA
V: TRBV4-2
size: once
J: TRBJ1-3
length: 15

DNA: TGTGCCAGTAAACGGCAGACTAACAATGAGCAGTTCTTC
CDR3: CASKRQTNNEQFF
D: NA
V: TRBV27
size: NA
J: TRBJ2-1
length: 13

DNA: TGTGCCAGCAGTCTCGGACAGCCAGATACGCAGTATTTT
CDR3: CASSLGQPDTQYF
D: NA
V: TRBV12-3/TRBV12-4
size: NA
J: TRBJ2-3
length: 13

DNA: TGTGCCAGTAGTCCCGTAGGACAAAAAACTAACTATGGCTACACCTTC
CDR3: CASSPVGQKTNYGYTF
D: NA
V: TRBV19
size: NA
J: TRBJ1-2
length: 16

DNA: TGTGCCATCAGTGAAGTGTTATGGGCCAATAATTCACCCCTCCACTTT
CDR3: CAISEVLWANNSPLHF
D: NA
V: TRBV10-3
size: few
J: TRBJ1-6
length: 16

DNA: TGTGCCAGCAGTTCCCACCCAGGGCAGGGACTAATCTCCGAGCAGTACTTC
CDR3: CASSSHPGQGLISEQYF
D: TRBD2
V: TRBV6-1
size: NA
J: TRBJ2-7
length: 17

DNA: TGCAGTGCTAGACAGGTCGCGGAGACCCAGTACTTC
CDR3: CSARQVAETQYF
D: NA
V: TRBV20-1
size: NA
J: TRBJ2-5
length: 12

DNA: TGTGCCAGCAGCTTAGCCGGGACACCGGGGAGACAGCCCCAGCATTTT
CDR3: CASSLAGTPGRQPQHF
D: NA
V: TRBV7-9
size: NA
J: TRBJ1-5
length: 16

DNA: TGTGCCAGCAGCGCGGGGATAGCGGGGGGTAGCACAGATACGCAGTATTTT
CDR3: CASSAGIAGGSTDTQYF
D: TRBD2
V: TRBV7-2
size: many
J: TRBJ2-3
length: 17